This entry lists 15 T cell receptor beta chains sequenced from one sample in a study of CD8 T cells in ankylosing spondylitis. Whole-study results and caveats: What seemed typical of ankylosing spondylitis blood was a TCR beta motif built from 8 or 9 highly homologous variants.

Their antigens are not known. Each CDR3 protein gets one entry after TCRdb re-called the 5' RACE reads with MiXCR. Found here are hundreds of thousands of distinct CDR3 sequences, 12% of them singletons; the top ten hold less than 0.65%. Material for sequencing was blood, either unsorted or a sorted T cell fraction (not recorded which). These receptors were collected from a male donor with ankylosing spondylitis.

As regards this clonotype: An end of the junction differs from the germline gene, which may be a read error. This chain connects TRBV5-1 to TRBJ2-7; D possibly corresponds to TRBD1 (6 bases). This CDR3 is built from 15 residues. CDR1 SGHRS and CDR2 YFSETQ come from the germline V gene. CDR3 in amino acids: CASSSQTSGVYAQYF. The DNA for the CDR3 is TGCGCCAGCAGCTCCCAAACCTCAGGGGTTTACGCGCAGTACTTC.

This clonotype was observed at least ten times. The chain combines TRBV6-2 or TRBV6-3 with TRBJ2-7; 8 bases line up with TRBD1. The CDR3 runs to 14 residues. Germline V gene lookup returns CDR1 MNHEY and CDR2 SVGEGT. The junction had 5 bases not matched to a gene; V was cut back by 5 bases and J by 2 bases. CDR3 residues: CASSTRTGTYEQYF. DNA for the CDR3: TGTGCCAGCAGTACGCGGACAGGGACCTACGAGCAGTACTTC.

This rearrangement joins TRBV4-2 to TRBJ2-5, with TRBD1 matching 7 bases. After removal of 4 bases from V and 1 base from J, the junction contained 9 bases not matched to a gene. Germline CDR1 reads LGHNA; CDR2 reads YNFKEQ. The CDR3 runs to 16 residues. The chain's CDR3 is CASSLRTGQLQETQYF. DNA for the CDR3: TGTGCCAGCAGCCTCCGAACGGGACAGCTCCAAGAGACCCAGTACTTC.

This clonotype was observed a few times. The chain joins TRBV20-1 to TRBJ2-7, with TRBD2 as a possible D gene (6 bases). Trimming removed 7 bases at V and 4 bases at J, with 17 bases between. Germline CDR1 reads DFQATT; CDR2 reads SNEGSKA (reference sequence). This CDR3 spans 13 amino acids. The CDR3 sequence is CSGVTGDRYEQYF. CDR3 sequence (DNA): TGCAGTGGGGTTACGGGAGACCGGTACGAGCAGTACTTC.

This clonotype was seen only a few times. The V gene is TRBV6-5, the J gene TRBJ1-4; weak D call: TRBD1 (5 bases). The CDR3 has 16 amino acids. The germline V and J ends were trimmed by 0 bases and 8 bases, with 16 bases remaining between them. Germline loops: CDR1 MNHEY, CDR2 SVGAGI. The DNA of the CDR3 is TGTGCCAGCAGTTACTCTTTTCTAGCCCGGGACGAAAAACTGTTTTTT. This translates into CASSYSFLARDEKLFF.

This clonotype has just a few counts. The DNA of the CDR3 is TGCAGCGTTGGCCCCGACACTAGCACAGATACGCAGTATTTT. Translation: CSVGPDTSTDTQYF. The chain links TRBV29-1 to TRBJ2-3; D not certain. Per the germline V gene, CDR1 is SQVTM and CDR2 is ANQGSEA. This CDR3 spans 14 amino acids. V was shortened by 4 bases and J by 0 bases, with 11 bases between the two germline ends.

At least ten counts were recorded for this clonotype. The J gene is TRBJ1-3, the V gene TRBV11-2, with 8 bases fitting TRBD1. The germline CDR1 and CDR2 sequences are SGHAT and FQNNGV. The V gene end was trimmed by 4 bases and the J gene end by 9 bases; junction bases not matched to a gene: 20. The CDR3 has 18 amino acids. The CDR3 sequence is CASSSQGQVGFSGGTIYF. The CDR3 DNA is TGTGCCAGCAGCTCTCAGGGACAGGTCGGATTCTCTGGAGGCACCATATATTTT.

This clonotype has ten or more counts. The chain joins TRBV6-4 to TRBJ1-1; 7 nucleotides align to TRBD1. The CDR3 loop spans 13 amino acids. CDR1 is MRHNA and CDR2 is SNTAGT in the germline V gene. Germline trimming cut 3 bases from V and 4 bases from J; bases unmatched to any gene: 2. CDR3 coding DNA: TGTGCCAGCAGTGAACAGGGGAGCACTGAAGCTTTCTTT. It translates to CASSEQGSTEAFF.

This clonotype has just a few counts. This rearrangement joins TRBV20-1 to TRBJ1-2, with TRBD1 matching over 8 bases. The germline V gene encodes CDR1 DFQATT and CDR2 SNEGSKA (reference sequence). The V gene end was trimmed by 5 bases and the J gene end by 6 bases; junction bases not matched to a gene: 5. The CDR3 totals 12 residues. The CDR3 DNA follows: TGCAGTGCTCACAGGGGGGGAGATGGCTACACCTTC. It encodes CSAHRGGDGYTF.

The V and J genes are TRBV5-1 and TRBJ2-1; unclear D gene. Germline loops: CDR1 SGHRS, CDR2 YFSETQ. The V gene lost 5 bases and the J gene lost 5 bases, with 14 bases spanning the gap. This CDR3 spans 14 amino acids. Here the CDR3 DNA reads TGCGCCAGCAGTGTGATATCCACTGACAATGAGCAGTTCTTC. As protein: CASSVISTDNEQFF. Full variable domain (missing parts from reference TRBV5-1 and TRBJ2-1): KAGVTQTPRYLIKTRGQQVTLSCSPISGHRSVSWYQQTPGQGLQFLFEYFSETQRNKGNFPGRFSGRQFSNSRSEMNVSTLELGDSALYLCASSVISTDNEQFFGPGTRLTVL.

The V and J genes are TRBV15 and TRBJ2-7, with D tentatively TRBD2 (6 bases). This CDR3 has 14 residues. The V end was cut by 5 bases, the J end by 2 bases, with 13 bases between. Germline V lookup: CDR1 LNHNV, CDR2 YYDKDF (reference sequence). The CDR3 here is CATSPRELTYEQYF. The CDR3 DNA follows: TGTGCCACCAGCCCCCGGGAGTTGACCTACGAGCAGTACTTC.

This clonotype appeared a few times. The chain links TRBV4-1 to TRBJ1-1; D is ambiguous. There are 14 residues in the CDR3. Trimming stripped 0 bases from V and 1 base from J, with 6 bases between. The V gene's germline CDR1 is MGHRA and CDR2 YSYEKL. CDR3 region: CASSQDVRNTEAFF. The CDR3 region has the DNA TGCGCCAGCAGCCAAGATGTAAGGAACACTGAAGCTTTCTTT.

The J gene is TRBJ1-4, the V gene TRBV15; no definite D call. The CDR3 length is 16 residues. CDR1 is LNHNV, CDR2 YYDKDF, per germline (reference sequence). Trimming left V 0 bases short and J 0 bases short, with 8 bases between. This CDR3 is CATSRDVRATNEKLFF. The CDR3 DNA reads TGTGCCACCAGCAGAGATGTCAGAGCAACTAATGAAAAACTGTTTTTT.

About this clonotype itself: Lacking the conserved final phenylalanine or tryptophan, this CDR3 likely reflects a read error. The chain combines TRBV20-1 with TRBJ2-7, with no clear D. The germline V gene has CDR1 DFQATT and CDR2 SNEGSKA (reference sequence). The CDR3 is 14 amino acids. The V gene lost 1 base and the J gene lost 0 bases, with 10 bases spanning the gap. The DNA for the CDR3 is TGCAGTGCTAGAGGACACCGCCTCTCCTACGAGCAGTACTGC. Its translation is CSARGHRLSYEQYC.

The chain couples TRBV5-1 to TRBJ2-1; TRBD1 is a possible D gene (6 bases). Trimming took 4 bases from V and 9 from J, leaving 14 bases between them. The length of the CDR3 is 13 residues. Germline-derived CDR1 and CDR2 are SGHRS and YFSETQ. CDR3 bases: TGCGCCAGCAGCGAACAGGGCTACGGTGAGCAGTTCTTC. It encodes CASSEQGYGEQFF.